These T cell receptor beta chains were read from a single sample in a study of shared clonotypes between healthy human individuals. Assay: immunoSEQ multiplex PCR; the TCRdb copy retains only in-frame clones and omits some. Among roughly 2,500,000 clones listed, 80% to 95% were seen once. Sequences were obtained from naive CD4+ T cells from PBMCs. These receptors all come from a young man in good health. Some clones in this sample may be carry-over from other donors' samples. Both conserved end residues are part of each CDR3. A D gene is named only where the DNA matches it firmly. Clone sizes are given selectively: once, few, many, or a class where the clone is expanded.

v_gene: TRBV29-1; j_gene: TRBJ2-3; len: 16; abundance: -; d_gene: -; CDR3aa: CSVPIVPRGSTDTQYF; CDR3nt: TGCAGCGTCCCGATCGTTCCCCGGGGGAGCACAGATACGCAGTATTTT
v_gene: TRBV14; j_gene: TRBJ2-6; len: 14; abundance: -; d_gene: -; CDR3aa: CASSKGAGANVLTF; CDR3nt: TGTGCCAGCAGCAAGGGAGCAGGGGCCAACGTCCTGACTTTC
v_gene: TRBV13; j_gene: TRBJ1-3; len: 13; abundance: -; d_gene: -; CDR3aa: CASSPPAGNTIYF; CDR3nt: TGTGCCAGCAGCCCCCCTGCCGGAAACACCATATATTTT
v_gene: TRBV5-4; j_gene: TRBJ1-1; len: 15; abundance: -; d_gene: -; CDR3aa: CASSWGGTTNTEAFF; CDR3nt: TGTGCCAGCAGCTGGGGGGGGACGACGAACACTGAAGCTTTCTTT
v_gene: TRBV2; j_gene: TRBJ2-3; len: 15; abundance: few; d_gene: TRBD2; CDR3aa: CASNRDGAGADTQYF; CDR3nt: TGTGCCAGCAACCGAGACGGGGCGGGGGCAGATACGCAGTATTTT
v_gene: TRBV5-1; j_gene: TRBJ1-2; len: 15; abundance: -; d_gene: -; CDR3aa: CASSLNDGTLYGYTF; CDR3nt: TGCGCCAGCAGCTTGAACGACGGAACCCTCTATGGCTACACCTTC
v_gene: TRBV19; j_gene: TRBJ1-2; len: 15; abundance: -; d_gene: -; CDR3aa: CASSIAARGSYGYTF; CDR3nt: TGTGCCAGTAGTATAGCCGCCCGGGGGAGCTATGGCTACACCTTC
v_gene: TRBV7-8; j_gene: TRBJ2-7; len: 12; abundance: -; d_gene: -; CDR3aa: CASSPVGVEQYF; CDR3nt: TGTGCCAGCAGCCCCGTAGGGGTCGAGCAGTACTTC
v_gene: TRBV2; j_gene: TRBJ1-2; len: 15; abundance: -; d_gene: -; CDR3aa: CASIQTDSLEYGYTF; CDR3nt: TGTGCCAGCATTCAGACGGACAGCCTGGAGTATGGCTACACCTTC
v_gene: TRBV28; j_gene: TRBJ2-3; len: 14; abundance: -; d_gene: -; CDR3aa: CASSPTIYSDTQYF; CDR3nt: TGTGCCAGCAGCCCGACTATATATTCAGATACGCAGTATTTT
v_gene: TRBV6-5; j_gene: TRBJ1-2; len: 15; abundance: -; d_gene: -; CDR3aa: CASSYSINTGLGYTF; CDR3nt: TGTGCCAGCAGTTACTCGATTAACACAGGGCTTGGCTACACCTTC
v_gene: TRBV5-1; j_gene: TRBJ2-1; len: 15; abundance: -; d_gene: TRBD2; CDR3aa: CASSLMVAGEDEQFF; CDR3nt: TGCGCCAGCAGCTTGATGGTAGCGGGAGAGGATGAGCAGTTCTTC
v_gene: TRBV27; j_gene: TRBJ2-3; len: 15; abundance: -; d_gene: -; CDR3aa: CASSLDTGRRYTQYF; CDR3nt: TGTGCCAGCAGTTTAGACACTGGACGCAGGTATACGCAGTATTTT
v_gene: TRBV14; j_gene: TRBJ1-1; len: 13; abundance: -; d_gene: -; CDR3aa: CASSQDWVTGAFF; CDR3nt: TGTGCCAGCAGCCAAGATTGGGTAACTGGAGCTTTCTTT
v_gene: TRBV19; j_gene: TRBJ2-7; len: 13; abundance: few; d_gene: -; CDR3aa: CASRAVGALEQYF; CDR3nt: TGTGCCAGTCGTGCAGTCGGGGCCCTCGAGCAGTACTTC
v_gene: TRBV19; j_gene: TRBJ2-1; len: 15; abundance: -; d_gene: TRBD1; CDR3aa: CASSTRTGSYNEQFF; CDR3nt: TGTGCCAGTAGTACGCGGACAGGCTCCTACAATGAGCAGTTCTTC
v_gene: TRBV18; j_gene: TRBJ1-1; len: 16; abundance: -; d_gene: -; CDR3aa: CASSPNLGSLNTEAFF; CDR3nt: TGTGCCAGCTCACCAAATCTGGGCAGTTTGAACACTGAAGCTTTCTTT